These 5 T cell receptor beta chains were sequenced from one sample in a study of blood T cell repertoires in COVID-19. Assay used: immunoSEQ multiplex PCR; TCRdb lists only in-frame clones, some missing. This sample has about 230,000 clones, with around four fifths found just once. Material for sequencing was peripheral blood. All receptors derive from a woman in her 70s with active or convalescent COVID-19.

The chain combines TRBV20-1 with TRBJ1-1; D is uncertain. Trimming took off 7 bases at V and 7 bases at J, with 13 bases between the two ends. This CDR3 has 11 amino acids. Per the germline V gene, CDR1 is DFQATT and CDR2 is SNEGSKA (reference sequence). CDR3 sequence reads: CSVDGEGEAFF. In DNA, the CDR3 is TGCAGTGTCGACGGGGAAGGTGAAGCTTTCTTT.

This clone was seen more than once but under ten times. The rearrangement links TRBV27 to TRBJ1-2; tentatively, D is TRBD1 (6 bases). The CDR3 contains 13 residues. Trimming cost V 7 bases and J 4 bases, with 13 bases left between them. CDR1 is MNHEY, CDR2 SMNVEV, per germline (reference sequence). This CDR3 is CASTAQGAYGYTF. CDR3 DNA sequence: TGTGCCAGCACCGCACAGGGCGCCTATGGCTACACCTTC.

The CDR3 nucleotides are TGTGCCAGCACCCTACTAGCGGCCAGCACAGATACGCAGTATTTT. It specifies CASTLLAASTDTQYF. The chain joins TRBV28 to TRBJ2-3, with TRBD2 matching over 8 bases. The CDR3 runs 15 residues. The V segment lost 7 bases and the J segment 0 bases; nucleotides outside the gene matches: 6. CDR1 MDHEN and CDR2 SYDVKM come from the germline V gene.

The rearrangement uses TRBV12-3 or TRBV12-4 and TRBJ1-5; a possible D gene is TRBD1 (6 bases). Trimming removed 8 bases at V and 5 bases at J, with 13 bases between. This CDR3 is 13 amino acids long. The CDR3 nucleotides are TGTGCCAGCGTTCGGGGGGCTGATCAGCCCCAGCATTTT. This sequence encodes CASVRGADQPQHF.

V is TRBV6-5 and J is TRBJ1-1; D is perhaps TRBD1 (6 bases). Trimming removed 7 bases at V and 0 bases at J, with 12 bases between. Germline V gives CDR1 MNHEY, CDR2 SVGAGI. The CDR3 spans 14 residues. Here the CDR3 reads CASNLGTMNTEAFF. Here the CDR3 DNA reads TGTGCCAGCAATCTAGGGACAATGAACACTGAAGCTTTCTTT.